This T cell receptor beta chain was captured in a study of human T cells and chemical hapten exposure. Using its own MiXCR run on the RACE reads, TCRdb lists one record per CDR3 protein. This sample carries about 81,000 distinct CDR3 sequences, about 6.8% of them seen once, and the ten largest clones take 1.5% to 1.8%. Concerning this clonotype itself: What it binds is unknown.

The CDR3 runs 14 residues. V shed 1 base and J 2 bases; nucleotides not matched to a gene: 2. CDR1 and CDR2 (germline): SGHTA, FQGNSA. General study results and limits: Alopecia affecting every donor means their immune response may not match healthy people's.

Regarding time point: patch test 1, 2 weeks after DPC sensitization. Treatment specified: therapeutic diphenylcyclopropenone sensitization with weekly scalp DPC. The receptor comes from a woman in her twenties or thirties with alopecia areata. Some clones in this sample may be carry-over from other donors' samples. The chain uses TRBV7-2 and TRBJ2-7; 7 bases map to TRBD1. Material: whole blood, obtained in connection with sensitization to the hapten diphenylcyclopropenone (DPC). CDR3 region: CASSLGDSAYEQYF. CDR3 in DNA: TGTGCCAGCAGCTTAGGGGACAGCGCCTACGAGCAGTACTTC.